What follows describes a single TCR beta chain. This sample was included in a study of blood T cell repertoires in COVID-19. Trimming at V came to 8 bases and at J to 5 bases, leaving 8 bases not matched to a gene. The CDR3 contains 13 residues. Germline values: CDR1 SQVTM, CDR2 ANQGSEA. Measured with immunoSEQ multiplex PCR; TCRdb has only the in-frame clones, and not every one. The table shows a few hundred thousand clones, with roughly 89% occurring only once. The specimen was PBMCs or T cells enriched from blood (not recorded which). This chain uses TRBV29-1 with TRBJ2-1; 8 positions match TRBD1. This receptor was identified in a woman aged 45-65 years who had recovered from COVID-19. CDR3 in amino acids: CSLRGQGNNEQFF. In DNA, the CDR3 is TGCAGCCTTCGAGGACAGGGAAACAATGAGCAGTTCTTC.